This T cell receptor beta chain came from a study of PD-1 blockade in mismatch repair-deficient tumors (TCRdb year 2017). Regarding the research as a whole: Between September 2013 and 2016, the trial enrolled roughly 86 consecutive patients with about a dozen types of mismatch repair-deficient cancer, all of whom had received prior treatment and were progressing. Tumor-associated T cell clones were tracked in the peripheral blood of patients responding to PD-1 blockade by deep sequencing of TCR CDR3 regions. What the work shows at the level of the full study, not this receptor alone: Tumor-resident clones, often undetectable in blood before treatment, expanded rapidly after pembrolizumab and then contracted, generally before radiologic responses.

Regarding this clone: The antigen it recognizes is unknown. No base-level quality is on record; no much larger clone is a single base apart.

The junction carries 14 bases between V and J, which are trimmed by 5 bases and 1 base respectively. Taken from cysteine to phenylalanine, the CDR3 has 15 residues. Kept here is only the CDR3 DNA, which spans 45 bases and is read in frame from base 1. Sequences KGHSH (CDR1) and LQKENI (CDR2) are obtained from the germline V gene. To prepare the library, the immunoSEQ multiplex PCR assay was applied. This immuneACCESS table, as held by TCRdb, lists in-frame sequences with V and J called but not all clones. Of the missing ones, under half trace to an unresolved V gene in checked studies; the others have no known cause. The sample profile shows 100,000 to 150,000 clones; 86% of them were found once. About 13% of the sample comes from the top ten. Mismatch repair deficiency in every enrolled patient was established by polymerase chain reaction or immunohistochemistry. TCR sequencing was performed for a few patients who responded to pembrolizumab therapy. Pembrolizumab PD-1 blockade was prospectively tested in advanced mismatch repair-deficient cancers, regardless of tissue of origin, in the phase II trial. Peripheral blood T cell samples were serially collected before and at multiple times after PD-1 blockade was started. The timing of each blood sample was reported as weeks after the first dose of pembrolizumab.

Recombination linked TRBV18 to TRBJ1-1, with TRBD1 tentatively as D gene (5 bases match). The material sequenced was peripheral blood, taken 44 weeks after starting pembrolizumab. The sequence derives from an adult with mismatch repair-deficient cancer. The sequenced DNA: TGTGCCAGCTCATCTAATAGTCAGGGGAACACTGAAGCTTTCTTT. Translated, this is CASSSNSQGNTEAFF.